The present T cell receptor beta chain was sequenced within a study of blood T cell repertoires in COVID-19. V was clipped by 5 bases and J by 7 bases, with 17 bases between them. The length of the CDR3 is 14 residues. From germline, CDR1 is MNHEY and CDR2 SMNVEV (reference sequence). Generated by immunoSEQ multiplex PCR, the TCRdb table keeps only in-frame clones and is missing some. Here the sample spans around 330,000 clones, more than 70% being singletons. The sample taken for sequencing was peripheral blood. This chain links TRBV27 with TRBJ2-5, with no clear D. This clonotype was sampled from a woman under 40 with COVID-19, enrolled during active disease. This CDR3 reads CASSARTARRTQYF. The CDR3 DNA is TGTGCCAGCAGTGCCCGCACAGCCCGACGGACCCAGTACTTC.